These 8 T cell receptor beta chains came from one sample sequenced in a study of cytomegalovirus exposure and HLA in healthy donors. The PCR employed 60 Vbeta primers together with 13 Jbeta primers. TCRdb's copy holds only in-frame clones and misses some; the assay was immunoSEQ multiplex PCR. The table has over 150,000 clones, approximately 80% seen once. Input material: PBMCs. Source of these receptors: a woman aged 45 to 65 in good health and CMV-seropositive.

The chain couples TRBV25-1 to TRBJ1-1; D might be TRBD1 (5 bases). V gave up 1 base and J gave up 5 bases, with 8 bases separating them. The CDR3 spans 13 residues. The germline CDR1 and CDR2 sequences are MGHDK and SYGVNS. CDR3 in amino acids: CASSEWGGTEAFF. In DNA form, the CDR3 reads TGTGCCAGCAGTGAATGGGGGGGTACTGAAGCTTTCTTT.

In its sample, this clone was seen a few times. The chain recombines TRBV29-1 with TRBJ2-2; D unclear. With 3 bases removed from V and 7 bases from J, the gap between germline ends came to 12 bases. This CDR3 is built from 13 residues. Germline CDR1 is SQVTM and CDR2 is ANQGSEA. This chain's CDR3 is CSVDDNRNGELFF. The CDR3 region has the DNA TGCAGCGTTGATGACAATAGGAACGGGGAGCTGTTTTTT.

The chain recombines TRBV11-2 with TRBJ2-7; the D gene is possibly TRBD1 (5 bases). Looked up from germline, CDR1 is SGHAT and CDR2 is FQNNGV. The CDR3 is 13 residues long. Trimming pared 1 base from V and 2 bases from J, leaving 6 bases between. CDR3 sequence (DNA): TGTGCCAGCAGCTTAGGACAGACCTACGAGCAGTACTTC. Its protein product is CASSLGQTYEQYF.

This rearrangement joins TRBV4-2 to TRBJ1-5; 7 bases fit TRBD1. Germline loops: CDR1 LGHNA, CDR2 YNFKEQ. The trim removed 4 bases at V and 1 base at J, leaving 1 base unmatched. The CDR3 contains 14 residues. The CDR3 sequence is CASSPGQSNQPQHF. In DNA form, the CDR3 reads TGTGCCAGCAGCCCGGGACAGAGCAATCAGCCCCAGCATTTT.

This clone was recorded only once. The rearrangement joins TRBV12-5 to TRBJ1-1; 8 bases are shared with TRBD1. V gave up 7 bases and J gave up 4 bases; unmatched junction bases: 5. CDR1 LGHNT and CDR2 FRNRAP come from the germline V gene. The CDR3 has 13 amino acids. For the CDR3, the DNA is TGTGCTAGTGCCCGGACAGGGACCACTGAAGCTTTCTTT. This codes for CASARTGTTEAFF.

The chain uses TRBV5-8 and TRBJ1-4, with D possibly matching TRBD1 (5 bases). This CDR3 has 15 residues. Trimming stripped 4 bases from V and 8 bases from J, with 18 bases between. CDR1 is SGHTS, CDR2 YDEGEE, per germline. The DNA for the CDR3 is TGTGCCAGCAGCCCGGGGGAGAGGGCCGGAGAAAAACTGTTTTTT. Residues: CASSPGERAGEKLFF.

This rearrangement joins TRBV29-1 to TRBJ2-3; 7 bases line up with TRBD1. V dropped 2 bases and J dropped 4; count of bases not matched to a gene: 6. This CDR3 has 14 amino acids. Looked up from germline, CDR1 is SQVTM and CDR2 is ANQGSEA. The DNA for the CDR3 is TGCAGCGTTGAACTCCAGGGGGACCCAGATACGCAGTATTTT. This sequence encodes CSVELQGDPDTQYF.

Here the CDR3 reads CASRASNQPQHF. CDR3 coding DNA: TGTGCCAGCAGAGCATCAAATCAGCCCCAGCATTTT. The J gene is TRBJ1-5, the V gene TRBV6-1; the D is unclear. The CDR3 totals 12 residues. Germline CDR1 and CDR2: MNHNS and SASEGT. Trimming shortened V by 6 bases and J by 4 bases, and 7 bases separated the two germline ends.